These 27 T cell receptor beta chains originate from one sample sequenced in a study of blood T cell repertoires in COVID-19. Sequencing was performed with immunoSEQ multiplex PCR; in TCRdb, only in-frame clones are kept and a portion is missing. The sample includes 130,000 or so clones, 85% to 90% of them seen just once. Sequenced material: peripheral blood. The receptors were sampled from a man aged 70 or older with active COVID-19.

This clone has a single count. The chain is built from TRBV6-4 and TRBJ2-7; 8 nucleotides match TRBD2. Trimming took 6 bases from V and 3 from J; bases not matched to a gene: 4. Looked up from germline, CDR1 is MRHNA and CDR2 is SNTAGT. The CDR3 has 13 residues. CDR3 region: CASSPTSGYEQYF. CDR3 coding DNA: TGTGCCAGCAGCCCTACTAGCGGCTACGAGCAGTACTTC.

A word on this clone: At one of its ends the junction is not consistent with the germline gene, which may arise from a read error. The chain has TRBV7-7 and TRBJ1-4; no definite D call. This CDR3 is 14 amino acids long. Germline V gene sequence: CDR1 SSHAT, CDR2 FNYEAQ (reference sequence). The CDR3 DNA reads as TGTGCTAGCAGCCCGGGATTATACAATGAAAAACTGTTTTTT. Amino acid sequence: CASSPGLYNEKLFF.

The chain recombines TRBV11-2 with TRBJ2-1; D may be TRBD1 (8 bases). The CDR3 totals 16 residues. Germline CDR1 reads SGHAT; CDR2 reads FQNNGV. The ends were cut back, 5 bases at V and 8 bases at J, with 22 bases in the middle. CDR3 sequence reads: CASSPQGAGVLDEQFF. CDR3 in DNA: TGTGCCAGCAGCCCCCAGGGGGCGGGAGTTTTAGATGAGCAGTTCTTC.

The chain combines TRBV7-9 with TRBJ2-7; D gene unclear. From germline, CDR1 is SEHNR and CDR2 FQNEAQ (reference sequence). This CDR3 is built from 11 residues. Deletions cut 4 bases from V and 8 bases from J, with 9 bases between. CDR3 in amino acids: CASSSSSKQYF. The CDR3 coding sequence is TGTGCCAGCAGCTCTAGTAGTAAGCAGTACTTC.

The chain combines TRBV6-5 with TRBJ2-7, with D unclear. The CDR3 length is 15 residues. V lost 7 bases, J lost 1 base, and 17 bases lay in between. The germline V gene has CDR1 MNHEY and CDR2 SVGAGI. This chain's CDR3 is CASNLCGSFSYEQYF. The CDR3 coding sequence is TGTGCCAGCAACCTTTGCGGTTCCTTTTCCTACGAGCAGTACTTC.

This clone has a single count. This chain connects TRBV7-9 to TRBJ2-7, with 8 positions matching TRBD1. This CDR3 is built from 13 residues. Germline V CDR1 and CDR2: SEHNR, FQNEAQ (reference sequence). After removal of 8 bases from V and 3 bases from J, the junction contained 6 bases not matched to a gene. The CDR3 sequence is CASSRTGSYEQYF. The CDR3 coding sequence is TGTGCCAGCTCACGGACAGGGAGCTACGAGCAGTACTTC.

The rearrangement joins TRBV15 to TRBJ2-1, with 14 bases lining up with TRBD2. CDR1 LNHNV and CDR2 YYDKDF come from the germline V gene (reference sequence). The J segment lost 12 bases and the V segment lost 5 bases, leaving 9 bases of the junction unmatched. This CDR3 is 15 amino acids long. CDR3 sequence reads: CATSAGLAGAKGQFF. The CDR3 DNA is TGTGCCACCAGCGCGGGACTAGCGGGAGCCAAAGGGCAGTTCTTC.

The chain recombines TRBV29-1 with TRBJ1-1; 9 bases map to TRBD1. J was trimmed by 5 bases and V by 6 bases; bases with no gene match: 4. This CDR3 is 12 amino acids long. Germline CDR1 is SQVTM and CDR2 is ANQGSEA. In nucleotides, the CDR3 is TGCAGCGTGACAGGGGGAGGGACTGAAGCTTTCTTT. Its protein is CSVTGGGTEAFF.

The rearrangement uses TRBV5-5 and TRBJ1-3; D not resolved. CDR3 length: 11 residues. With 2 bases removed from V and 7 bases from J, the gap between germline ends came to 4 bases. From germline, CDR1 is SGHKS and CDR2 YYEKEE (reference sequence). CDR3 sequence (DNA): TGTGCCAGCAGCTTTATCAACACCATATATTTT. It encodes CASSFINTIYF.

The chain has TRBV7-3 and TRBJ2-2; 10 nucleotides match TRBD1. V was clipped by 6 bases and J by 5 bases; unmatched bases: 9. The germline CDR1 and CDR2 sequences are SGHTA and FQGTGA. CDR3 length: 16 residues. The CDR3 loop is CASRSGTGAITGELFF. As DNA, the CDR3 is TGTGCCAGCAGGTCCGGGACAGGGGCAATAACCGGGGAGCTGTTTTTT.

The chain carries TRBV6-5 and TRBJ2-1; perhaps TRBD2 as D (6 bases). The V and J ends lost 6 bases and 9 bases respectively, with 21 bases between them. CDR1 MNHEY and CDR2 SVGAGI come from the germline V gene. CDR3 length: 15 residues. CDR3 amino acids: CASRLRERGPFEQFF. CDR3 nucleotides: TGTGCCAGCAGACTTCGGGAGAGGGGCCCTTTTGAGCAGTTCTTC.

The rearrangement uses TRBV10-3 and TRBJ2-5; the D gene is possibly TRBD1 (5 bases). The CDR3 spans 13 residues. Trimming stripped 3 bases from V and 5 bases from J, with 10 bases between. Germline loops: CDR1 ENHRY, CDR2 SYGVKD. CDR3 protein: CAISEGAPETQYF. The CDR3 DNA is TGTGCCATCAGTGAAGGGGCACCCGAGACCCAGTACTTC.

The rearrangement joins TRBV18 to TRBJ1-2; D perhaps matches TRBD1 (6 bases). V lost 0 bases to trimming and J lost 3 bases, with 11 bases between them. From germline, CDR1 is KGHSH and CDR2 LQKENI. The CDR3 has 15 residues. The CDR3: CASSPPEDSYYGYTF. CDR3 DNA sequence: TGTGCCAGCTCACCACCGGAGGACAGTTACTATGGCTACACCTTC.

This clone was counted only a few times. This rearrangement joins TRBV9 to TRBJ1-4, with D maybe TRBD1 (5 bases). Trimming shortened V by 0 bases and J by 7 bases, and 13 bases separated the two germline ends. The V gene's germline CDR1 is SGDLS and CDR2 YYNGEE. This CDR3 has 15 residues. CDR3 coding DNA: TGTGCCAGCAGCGTAGCCGCGGGACTCAGTGAAAAACTGTTTTTT. Protein product: CASSVAAGLSEKLFF. The entire variable domain, with the rest obtained from reference TRBV9 and TRBJ1-4, is as follows: DSGVTQTPKHLITATGQRVTLRCSPRSGDLSVYWYQQSLDQGLQFLIQYYNGEERAKGNILERFSAQQFPDLHSELNLSSLELGDSALYFCASSVAAGLSEKLFFGSGTQLSVL.

The chain uses TRBV11-3 and TRBJ2-7; 9 bases map to TRBD1. In germline, CDR1 is SGHNT, CDR2 YENEEA. Trimming removed 8 bases from V and 2 bases from J; junction bases left unmatched: 4. The CDR3 runs to 13 residues. CDR3 amino acids: CASEGQGPYEQYF. CDR3 DNA sequence: TGTGCCAGCGAGGGACAGGGCCCCTACGAGCAGTACTTC.

The chain combines TRBV4-1 with TRBJ2-1; 9 bases are shared with TRBD2. The germline gives CDR1 MGHRA, CDR2 YSYEKL. The CDR3 totals 15 residues. Germline trimming cut 1 base from V and 5 bases from J; bases unmatched to any gene: 3. The CDR3 DNA reads TGCGCCAGCAGCCAAGGGACTAGCGTGAACAATGAGCAGTTCTTC. It specifies CASSQGTSVNNEQFF.

V usage is TRBV25-1 and J usage is TRBJ2-3, with TRBD1 matching over 10 bases. The CDR3 contains 14 residues. The trim removed 6 bases at V and 4 bases at J, leaving 4 bases unmatched. Germline loops: CDR1 MGHDK, CDR2 SYGVNS. The CDR3 DNA sequence: TGTGCCAGCAGCTCGACAGGGGGCGCAGATACGCAGTATTTT. This encodes CASSSTGGADTQYF.

The rearrangement joins TRBV7-2 to TRBJ2-1, with TRBD2 matching 9 bases. The CDR3 is 16 residues long. Trimming took 0 bases from V and 1 from J; bases not matched to a gene: 1. Germline V gives CDR1 SGHTA, CDR2 FQGNSA. The CDR3 sequence is CASSLAAGGSYNEQFF. In DNA form, the CDR3 reads TGTGCCAGCAGCTTAGCTGCGGGAGGGTCCTACAATGAGCAGTTCTTC.

The V gene is TRBV10-2, the J gene TRBJ2-2; tentatively, D is TRBD2 (6 bases). The germline V and J ends were trimmed by 5 bases and 7 bases, with 20 bases remaining between them. Germline V gives CDR1 WSHSY, CDR2 SAAADI. The CDR3 sequence is 16 residues long. In DNA, the CDR3 is TGCGCCAGCAGTCCGGTGGCGGACTACGGTCACGGGGAGCTGTTTTTT. It codes for CASSPVADYGHGELFF.

The chain uses TRBV5-5 and TRBJ2-6; 10 bases map to TRBD1. The CDR3 contains 19 residues. Unmatched junction bases numbered 7, after V lost 0 bases and J lost 1 base. Germline V gene data show CDR1 as SGHKS and CDR2 as YYEKEE (reference sequence). CDR3 loop: CASSLGVPGQGSGANVLTF. CDR3 DNA: TGTGCCAGCAGCTTGGGAGTCCCGGGACAGGGGTCTGGGGCCAACGTCCTGACTTTC. Full variable domain (remainder filled in from reference TRBV5-5 and TRBJ2-6): DAGVTQSPTHLIKTRGQQVTLRCSPISGHKSVSWYQQVLGQGPQFIFQYYEKEERGRGNFPDRFSARQFPNYSSELNVNALLLGDSALYLCASSLGVPGQGSGANVLTFGAGSRLTVL.

The chain uses TRBV7-9 and TRBJ2-3; TRBD2 agrees at 11 bases. Per the germline V gene, CDR1 is SEHNR and CDR2 is FQNEAQ (reference sequence). V was pared by 5 bases and J by 5 bases, with 6 bases of the junction left unmatched. The CDR3 runs to 15 residues. The CDR3 nucleotides are TGTGCCAGCAGCCTACTAGCGGGAGTCGGAGATACGCAGTATTTT. This translates into CASSLLAGVGDTQYF.

This chain uses TRBV5-6 with TRBJ2-2; 8 nucleotides agree with TRBD1. The trim removed 1 base at V and 5 bases at J, leaving 7 bases unmatched. The germline V gene has CDR1 SGHDT and CDR2 YYEEEE. The length of the CDR3 is 16 residues. CDR3 protein: CASSLTGGRRTGELFF. The CDR3 DNA follows: TGTGCCAGCAGCTTGACAGGGGGAAGGAGAACCGGGGAGCTGTTTTTT.

The rearrangement joins TRBV7-9 to TRBJ2-1; 7 positions match TRBD1. CDR3 length: 13 amino acids. Germline V gene lookup returns CDR1 SEHNR and CDR2 FQNEAQ (reference sequence). V lost 11 bases and J lost 8; bases outside the gene matches: 12. CDR3 loop: CARQGRVGDEQFF. The DNA for the CDR3 is TGTGCCCGACAGGGAAGGGTGGGGGATGAGCAGTTCTTC. Variable domain in full (rest from reference TRBV7-9 and TRBJ2-1): DTGVSQNPRHKITKRGQNVTFRCDPISEHNRLYWYRQTLGQGPEFLTYFQNEAQLEKSRLLSDRFSAERPKGSFSTLEIQRTEQGDSAMYLCARQGRVGDEQFFGPGTRLTVL.

The chain has TRBV28 and TRBJ2-3; D uncertain. The CDR3 length is 17 residues. Germline V gene data show CDR1 as MDHEN and CDR2 as SYDVKM. With 4 bases removed from V and 0 bases from J, the gap between germline ends came to 17 bases. The CDR3 bases are TGTGCCAGCAGTTATCCCCTCCGCTTAACTAGCACAGATACGCAGTATTTT. Translating gives CASSYPLRLTSTDTQYF. Looking up the rest from reference TRBV28 and TRBJ2-3 gives the full variable domain: DVKVTQSSRYLVKRTGEKVFLECVQDMDHENMFWYRQDPGLGLRLIYFSYDVKMKEKGDIPEGYSVSREKKERFSLILESASTNQTSMYLCASSYPLRLTSTDTQYFGPGTRLTVL.

This chain links TRBV9 with TRBJ2-5; no firm D call. The length of the CDR3 is 15 residues. Between the trimmed V and J ends, which lost 3 bases and 4 bases, there was a span of 16 bases. Looked up from germline, CDR1 is SGDLS and CDR2 is YYNGEE. This chain's CDR3 is CASSESPLGTETQYF. The CDR3 nucleotides are TGTGCCAGCAGCGAAAGTCCTCTAGGAACAGAGACCCAGTACTTC. Together with reference TRBV9 and TRBJ2-5, the CDR3 gives the full variable domain: DSGVTQTPKHLITATGQRVTLRCSPRSGDLSVYWYQQSLDQGLQFLIQYYNGEERAKGNILERFSAQQFPDLHSELNLSSLELGDSALYFCASSESPLGTETQYFGPGTRLLVL.

J is TRBJ2-3 and V is TRBV20-1, with D unresolved. Trimming took off 3 bases at V and 1 base at J, with 11 bases between the two ends. The CDR3 runs to 14 residues. CDR1 is DFQATT, CDR2 SNEGSKA, per germline (reference sequence). DNA of the CDR3: TGCAGTGCTAGTGTAACGGGTCGCACAGATACGCAGTATTTT. Its translation is CSASVTGRTDTQYF.

The chain combines TRBV6-5 with TRBJ2-7, with D uncertain. The CDR3 runs to 12 residues. CDR1 is MNHEY, CDR2 SVGAGI, per germline. The V end lost 7 bases, the J end lost 0 bases, and 7 bases lay between the germline ends. DNA for the CDR3: TGTGCCAGCATGCAGATCTCCTACGAGCAGTACTTC. Translating gives CASMQISYEQYF.